The rows below give T cell receptor beta chains drawn from one sample of a study of cytomegalovirus exposure and HLA in healthy donors. TCRdb's table, derived via immunoSEQ multiplex PCR, lists solely in-frame clones and lacks some. The table lists roughly 140,000 clones, more than 75% of them singletons, with around 3.2% in the top ten. Source material: PBMCs. The receptors were sampled from a human donor in good health. Both conserved end residues are trimmed from each CDR3.

ASSEGQNTEAF TRBJ1-1 TRBV6-4
ASSYISGVSYNEQF TRBJ2-1 TRBV4-3
ASSPGTDNNEQF TRBJ2-1 TRBV28
ASSKEGGLGTDTQY TRBJ2-3 TRBV19
SVDGLRPQETQY TRBJ2-5 TRBV29-1
ASSSYRGPDTEAF TRBJ1-1 TRBV5-4
ASITNTEAF TRBJ1-1 TRBV25-1
ASSLDYSYEQY TRBJ2-7 TRBV7-8
ASSLIAVYEQY TRBJ2-7 TRBV11-2
ARSPSSGAYNEQF TRBJ2-1 TRBV5-3
ATSRVGSSGRVGTDTQY TRBJ2-3 TRBV15
ASSARQGRLNYGYT TRBJ1-2 TRBV6-1
ASSLAGLKGPDTQY TRBJ2-3 TRBV7-3
ASSLGTGPPEQY TRBJ2-7 TRBV7-9
ASSFRQGSYEQY TRBJ2-7 TRBV28
ASSETGASTDTQY TRBJ2-3 TRBV7-9
ASSEQQGLNTIY TRBJ1-3 TRBV6-1
ASSLHTSGIGNEQF TRBJ2-1 TRBV7-8
ASSFRQSNQPQH TRBJ1-5 TRBV28
SGVASGEGLIREQY TRBJ2-7 TRBV29-1
ASSLVVASEKLF TRBJ1-4 TRBV7-9
ASSLWGTGGSGYGYT TRBJ1-2 TRBV5-6
ATSGPSNYGYT TRBJ1-2 TRBV15
ASSLALAGAQETQY TRBJ2-5 TRBV7-9